This T cell receptor (beta chain) was documented in a study of neurological immune-mediated disorders. Broader study findings: HTLV-1-associated myelopathy showed the most TCR clonal expansion; multiple sclerosis the least, below healthy controls.

With 10-nucleotide random UMIs included, cDNA was synthesized by 5'RACE. TCRdb fed the 5' RACE reads into MiXCR, producing one record per CDR3 protein. The profile covers tens of thousands of distinct CDR3 sequences, with approximately 5% appearing a single time and 9% to 10% taken by the ten largest. CDR3 length: 15 residues. Germline V gene sequence: CDR1 SGHDT, CDR2 YYEEEE. J was trimmed by 10 bases and V by 0 bases; bases with no gene match: 10. In this sample, this clonotype turned up many times. Its antigen is still unknown. Healthy controls consisted of blood bank volunteers in Maryland, USA. Libraries from sorted cells each used approximately 990,000 CD4+ or CD8+ T cells.

The material sequenced was CD4+ T cells from blood. The receptor was derived from a young man in good health. This chain uses TRBV5-6 with TRBJ1-1; 9 bases agree with TRBD1. CDR3 sequence: CASSLAVGQGSGAFF. The CDR3 DNA reads TGTGCCAGCAGCTTGGCCGTGGGACAGGGTAGCGGAGCTTTCTTT.